This TCR beta chain was captured by sequencing in a study of blood T cell repertoires in COVID-19. Looking at the study overall: The samples span acute and convalescent COVID-19 from the United States, Italy and Spain. From T cells, B-cell-depleted T cells, or PBMCs came the material, which was cDNA or gDNA.

This CDR3 is built from 15 residues. Germline loops: CDR1 SGDLS, CDR2 YYNGEE. Trimming removed 2 bases at V and 2 bases at J, with 14 bases between. Per the original methods: Amplification of reference gene primers was used by the study to estimate nucleated cell counts. Data came from immunoSEQ multiplex PCR; TCRdb stores just in-frame clones and leaves some out. The V and J calls and clone size come from that table; D and trimming were worked out from the DNA. The sample has over 120,000 clones; around 89% are singletons. The TCR originated in a man aged 55 to 69 with active or convalescent COVID-19. This chain connects TRBV9 to TRBJ2-7; D may be TRBD2 (6 bases). The sequenced material came from peripheral blood. CDR3 amino acids: CASSVALGGAYEQYF. The CDR3 DNA reads TGTGCCAGCAGCGTGGCCTTGGGCGGGGCCTACGAGCAGTACTTC. Supplemented by reference TRBV9 and TRBJ2-7, the full variable domain reads DSGVTQTPKHLITATGQRVTLRCSPRSGDLSVYWYQQSLDQGLQFLIQYYNGEERAKGNILERFSAQQFPDLHSELNLSSLELGDSALYFCASSVALGGAYEQYFGPGTRLTVT.